This T cell receptor beta chain was obtained from a study of T-cell reconstitution after alpha-beta-depleted transplantation in children. A library of TCRbeta sequences, prepared with unique molecular identifiers, was generated. TCRdb redid the calling of the PCR reads with MiXCR, one entry per CDR3 protein. The table shows 200,000 to 250,000 distinct CDR3 sequences, with 8.2% occurring only once. This clonotype showed up many times. The CDR3 covers 13 residues. Germline CDR1 is DFQATT and CDR2 is SNEGSKA (reference sequence). The V gene lost 5 bases and the J gene lost 3 bases, with 14 bases spanning the gap.

This sequence joins TRBV20-1 and TRBJ2-7; D uncertain. The specimen comprised PBMCs, mostly from graft donor cells, sampled 180 days after TCRalphabeta/CD19-depleted stem cell transplant. This receptor was taken from a male patient younger than 18 who had a stem cell transplant for acute lymphoblastic leukemia, so the T cells may come from the graft donor. The CDR3 spells CSAARKWGYEQYF. CDR3 sequence (DNA): TGCAGTGCTGCTAGAAAATGGGGCTACGAGCAGTACTTC.